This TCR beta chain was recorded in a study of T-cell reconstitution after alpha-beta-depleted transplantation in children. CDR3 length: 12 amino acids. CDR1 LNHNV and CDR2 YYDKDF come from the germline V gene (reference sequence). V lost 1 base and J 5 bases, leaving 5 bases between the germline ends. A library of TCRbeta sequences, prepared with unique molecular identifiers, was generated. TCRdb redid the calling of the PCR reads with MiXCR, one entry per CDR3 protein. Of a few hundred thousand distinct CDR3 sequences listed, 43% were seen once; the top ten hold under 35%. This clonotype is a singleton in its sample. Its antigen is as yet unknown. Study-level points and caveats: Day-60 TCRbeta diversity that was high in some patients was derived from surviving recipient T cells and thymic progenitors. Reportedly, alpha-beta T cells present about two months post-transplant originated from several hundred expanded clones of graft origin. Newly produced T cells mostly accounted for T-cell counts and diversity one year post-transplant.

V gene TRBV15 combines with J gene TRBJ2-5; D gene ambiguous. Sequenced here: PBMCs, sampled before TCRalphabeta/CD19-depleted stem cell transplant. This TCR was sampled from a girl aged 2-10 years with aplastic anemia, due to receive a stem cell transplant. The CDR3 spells CATSRAAETQYF. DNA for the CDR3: TGTGCCACCAGCAGAGCGGCGGAGACCCAGTACTTC.